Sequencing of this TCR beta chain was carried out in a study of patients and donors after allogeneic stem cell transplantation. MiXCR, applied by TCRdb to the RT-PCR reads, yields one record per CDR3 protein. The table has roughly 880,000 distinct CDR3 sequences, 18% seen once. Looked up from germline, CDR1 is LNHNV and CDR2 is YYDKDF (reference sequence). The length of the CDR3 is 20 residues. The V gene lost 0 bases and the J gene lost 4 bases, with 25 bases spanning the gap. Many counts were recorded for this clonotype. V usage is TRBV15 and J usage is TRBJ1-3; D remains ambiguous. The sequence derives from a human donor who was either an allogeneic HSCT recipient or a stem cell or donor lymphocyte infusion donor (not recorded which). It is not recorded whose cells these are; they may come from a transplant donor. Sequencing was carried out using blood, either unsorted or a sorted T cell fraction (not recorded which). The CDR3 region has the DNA TGTGCCACCAGCAGAGATCCGCGGGGTTTGAGGTCCAATAGGGGAAACACCATATATTTT. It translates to CATSRDPRGLRSNRGNTIYF.